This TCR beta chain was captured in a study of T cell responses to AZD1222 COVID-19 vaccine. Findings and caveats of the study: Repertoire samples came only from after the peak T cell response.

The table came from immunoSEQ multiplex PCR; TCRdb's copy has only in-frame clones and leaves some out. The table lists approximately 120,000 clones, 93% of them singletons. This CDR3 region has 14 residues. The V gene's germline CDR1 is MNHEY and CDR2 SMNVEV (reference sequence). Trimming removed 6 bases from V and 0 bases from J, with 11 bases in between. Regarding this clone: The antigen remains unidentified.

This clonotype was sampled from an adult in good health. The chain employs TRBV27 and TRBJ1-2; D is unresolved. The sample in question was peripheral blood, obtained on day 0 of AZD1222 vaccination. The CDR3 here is CASSPLGPNYGYTF. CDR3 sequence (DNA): TGTGCCAGCAGCCCCCTTGGGCCTAACTATGGCTACACCTTC.